This T cell receptor (beta chain) was found in a study of T cell clonality in common variable immunodeficiency. Study conclusions and caveats: Fewer TCRbeta clones were shared among CVID subjects than controls. What drives increased CVID clonality needs T cell subpopulation sequencing. Reportedly, TCR beta sequences from common variable immunodeficiency showed fewer deletions and N-nucleotide insertions.

The V and J ends lost 5 bases and 7 bases, in that order; junction bases with no gene match: 9. The germline V gene encodes CDR1 GTSNPN and CDR2 SVGIG (reference sequence). This CDR3 region has 14 residues. Control and CVID samples contributed equal amounts of genomic DNA. Here immunoSEQ multiplex PCR was the method, and the copy in TCRdb shows in-frame clones only, minus some. This sample comprises 52,000 or so clones, none seen once only. This clone was seen many times. No antigen is known for it. The read ends 3 residues before the CDR3 terminus; that terminus is restored from the germline J gene. The receptor was derived from a person between 18 and 75 years old in good health. Material: peripheral blood mononuclear cells. This sequence joins TRBV30 and TRBJ2-1; 9 positions agree with TRBD1. The sequenced CDR3 bases are TGTGCCTGGGGGAGACAGGGGGTTCGAAATGAG. Translated, it gives CAWGRQGVRNE. The whole CDR3 protein is CAWGRQGVRNEQFF.